This T cell receptor beta chain was captured in a study of T-cell reconstitution after alpha-beta-depleted transplantation in children. Study-wide results and caveats: By one year post-transplant, T-cell counts and diversity largely arose from T cells that were newly produced. Surviving recipient T cells and thymic progenitors underlay high day-60 TCRbeta diversity in some patients. Reportedly, alpha-beta T cells present about two months post-transplant originated from several hundred expanded clones of graft origin.

As it was prepared, the TCRbeta library received unique molecular identifiers. TCRdb itself ran the PCR reads through MiXCR, one entry per CDR3 protein. Of some 200,000 distinct CDR3 sequences detected, 8.4% appear once; the ten largest clones hold 35% to 45%. The V segment lost 0 bases and the J segment 7 bases; nucleotides outside the gene matches: 9. The CDR3 loop spans 15 amino acids. Per germline, CDR1 DFQATT and CDR2 SNEGSKA (reference sequence). This clonotype turned up a few times. The antigen is undetermined. The chain has TRBV20-1 and TRBJ1-5; TRBD1 matches at 7 bases. The source of this sequence is a male patient between 2 and 10 years old who had a stem cell transplant for acute myeloid leukemia, so the T cells may come from the graft donor. The sequencing here drew on PBMCs, mostly from graft donor cells, taken 360 days after TCRalphabeta/CD19-depleted stem cell transplant. DNA for the CDR3: TGCAGTGCTAGAGATCCCCGGGACAGCAGACAGCCCCAGCATTTT. Translation: CSARDPRDSRQPQHF.